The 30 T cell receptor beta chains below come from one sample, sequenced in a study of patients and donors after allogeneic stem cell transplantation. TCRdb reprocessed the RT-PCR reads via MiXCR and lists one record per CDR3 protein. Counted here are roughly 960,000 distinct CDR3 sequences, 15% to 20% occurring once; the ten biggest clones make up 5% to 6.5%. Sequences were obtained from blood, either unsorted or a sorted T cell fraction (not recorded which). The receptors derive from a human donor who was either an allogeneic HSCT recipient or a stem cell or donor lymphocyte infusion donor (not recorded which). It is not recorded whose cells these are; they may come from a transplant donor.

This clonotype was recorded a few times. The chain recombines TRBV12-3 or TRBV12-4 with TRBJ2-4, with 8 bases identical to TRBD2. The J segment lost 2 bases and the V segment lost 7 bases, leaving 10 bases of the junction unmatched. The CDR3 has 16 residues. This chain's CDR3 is CASTPSGGGPKNIQYF. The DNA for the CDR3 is TGTGCCAGCACCCCTTCCGGGGGGGGGCCCAAAAACATTCAGTACTTC.

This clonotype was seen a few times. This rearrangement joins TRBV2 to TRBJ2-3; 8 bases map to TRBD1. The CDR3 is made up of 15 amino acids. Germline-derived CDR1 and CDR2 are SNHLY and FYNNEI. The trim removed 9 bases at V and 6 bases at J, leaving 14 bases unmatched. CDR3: CASRHRDRRSDTQYF. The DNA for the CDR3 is TGTGCCAGTCGACACCGGGACAGGCGTTCCGATACGCAGTATTTT.

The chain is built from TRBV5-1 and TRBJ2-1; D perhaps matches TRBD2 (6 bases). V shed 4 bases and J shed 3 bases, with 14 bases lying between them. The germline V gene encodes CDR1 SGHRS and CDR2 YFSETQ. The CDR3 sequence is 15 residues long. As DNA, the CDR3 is TGCGCCAGCAGCATAAACAGGAGGGTCTACAATGAGCAGTTCTTC. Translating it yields CASSINRRVYNEQFF.

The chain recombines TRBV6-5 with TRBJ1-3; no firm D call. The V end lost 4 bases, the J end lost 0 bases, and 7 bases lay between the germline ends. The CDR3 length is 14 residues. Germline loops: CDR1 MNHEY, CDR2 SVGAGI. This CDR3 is CASSSQSSGNTIYF. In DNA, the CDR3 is TGTGCCAGCAGTTCCCAAAGCTCTGGAAACACCATATATTTT.

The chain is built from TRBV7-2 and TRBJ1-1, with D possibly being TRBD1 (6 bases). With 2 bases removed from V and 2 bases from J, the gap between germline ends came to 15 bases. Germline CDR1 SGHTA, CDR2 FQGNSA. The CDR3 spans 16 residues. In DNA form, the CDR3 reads TGTGCCAGCAGCTTAAGACAGACAGGCTTCAACACTGAAGCTTTCTTT. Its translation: CASSLRQTGFNTEAFF.

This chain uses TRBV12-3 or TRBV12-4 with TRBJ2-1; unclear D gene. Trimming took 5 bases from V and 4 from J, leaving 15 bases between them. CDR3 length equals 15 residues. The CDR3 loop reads CASSPPRMGYNEQFF. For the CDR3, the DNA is TGTGCCAGCAGTCCCCCCAGGATGGGTTACAATGAGCAGTTCTTC.

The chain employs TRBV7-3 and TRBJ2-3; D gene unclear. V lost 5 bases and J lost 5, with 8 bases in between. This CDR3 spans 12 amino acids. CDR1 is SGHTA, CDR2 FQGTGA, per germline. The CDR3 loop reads CASSQMGDTQYF. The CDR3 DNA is TGTGCCAGCAGCCAGATGGGAGATACGCAGTATTTT.

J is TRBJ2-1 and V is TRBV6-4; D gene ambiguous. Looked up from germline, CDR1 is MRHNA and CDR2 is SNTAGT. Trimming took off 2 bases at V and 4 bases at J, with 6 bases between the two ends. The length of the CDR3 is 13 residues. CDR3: CASSDGQYNEQFF. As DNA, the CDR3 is TGTGCCAGCAGTGACGGGCAGTACAATGAGCAGTTCTTC.

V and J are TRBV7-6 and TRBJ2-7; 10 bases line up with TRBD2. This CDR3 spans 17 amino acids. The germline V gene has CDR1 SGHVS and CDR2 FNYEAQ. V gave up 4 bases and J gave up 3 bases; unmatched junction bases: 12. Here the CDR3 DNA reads TGTGCCAGCAGCTCCACCACTCTAGCGGGGGCCGTCTACGAGCAGTACTTC. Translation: CASSSTTLAGAVYEQYF.

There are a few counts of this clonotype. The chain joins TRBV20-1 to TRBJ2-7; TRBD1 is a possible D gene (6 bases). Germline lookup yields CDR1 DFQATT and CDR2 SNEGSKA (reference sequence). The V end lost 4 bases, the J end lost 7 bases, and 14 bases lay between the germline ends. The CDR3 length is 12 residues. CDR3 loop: CSAKGVVWEQYF. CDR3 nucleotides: TGCAGTGCTAAGGGGGTGGTATGGGAGCAGTACTTC.

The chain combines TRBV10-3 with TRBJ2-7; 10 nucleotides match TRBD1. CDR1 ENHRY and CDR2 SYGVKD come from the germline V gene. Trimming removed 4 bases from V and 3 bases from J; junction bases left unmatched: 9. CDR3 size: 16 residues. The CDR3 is CAISGSGTGDYYEQYF. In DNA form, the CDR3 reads TGTGCCATCAGTGGGTCCGGGACAGGGGATTACTACGAGCAGTACTTC.

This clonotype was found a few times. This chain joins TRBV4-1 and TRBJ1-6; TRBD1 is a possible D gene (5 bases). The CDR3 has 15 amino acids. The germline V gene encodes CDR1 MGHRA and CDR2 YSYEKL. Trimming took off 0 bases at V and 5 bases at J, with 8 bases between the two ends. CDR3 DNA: TGCGCCAGCAGCCAAGAAGCAGGGAATAATTCACCCCTCCACTTT. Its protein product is CASSQEAGNNSPLHF.

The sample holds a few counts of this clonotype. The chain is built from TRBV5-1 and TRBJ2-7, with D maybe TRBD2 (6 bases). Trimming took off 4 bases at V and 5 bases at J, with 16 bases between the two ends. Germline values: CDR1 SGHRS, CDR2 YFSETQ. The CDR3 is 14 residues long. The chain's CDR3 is CASSPSTEGDEQYF. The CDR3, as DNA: TGCGCCAGCAGCCCTTCTACGGAGGGCGACGAGCAGTACTTC.

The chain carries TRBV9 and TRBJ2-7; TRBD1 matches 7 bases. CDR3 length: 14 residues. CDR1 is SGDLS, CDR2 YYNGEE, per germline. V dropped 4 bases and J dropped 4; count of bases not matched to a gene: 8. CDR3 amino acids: CASSYRDSVYEQYF. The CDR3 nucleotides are TGTGCCAGCAGCTACCGGGACAGCGTATACGAGCAGTACTTC.

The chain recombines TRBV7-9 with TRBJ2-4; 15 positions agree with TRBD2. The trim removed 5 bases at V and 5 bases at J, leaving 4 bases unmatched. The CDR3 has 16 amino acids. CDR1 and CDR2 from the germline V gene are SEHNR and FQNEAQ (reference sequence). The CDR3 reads CASSPRTSGRENIQYF. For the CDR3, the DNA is TGTGCCAGCAGCCCACGGACTAGCGGGAGGGAAAACATTCAGTACTTC.

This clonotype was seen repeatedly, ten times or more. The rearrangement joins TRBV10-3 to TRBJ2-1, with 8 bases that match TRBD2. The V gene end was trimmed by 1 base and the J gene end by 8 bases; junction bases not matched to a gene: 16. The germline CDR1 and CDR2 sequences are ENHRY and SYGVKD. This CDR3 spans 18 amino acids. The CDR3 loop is CAISEFLLRGGYVDEQFF. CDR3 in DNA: TGTGCCATCAGTGAGTTTCTTCTCCGGGGGGGGTACGTCGATGAGCAGTTCTTC.

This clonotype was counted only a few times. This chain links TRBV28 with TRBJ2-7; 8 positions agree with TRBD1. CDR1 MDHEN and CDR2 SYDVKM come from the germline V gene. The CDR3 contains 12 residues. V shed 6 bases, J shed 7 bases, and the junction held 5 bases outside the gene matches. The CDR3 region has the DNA TGTGCCAGCAGCCGGACAGGGACAGAGCAGTACTTC. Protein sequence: CASSRTGTEQYF.

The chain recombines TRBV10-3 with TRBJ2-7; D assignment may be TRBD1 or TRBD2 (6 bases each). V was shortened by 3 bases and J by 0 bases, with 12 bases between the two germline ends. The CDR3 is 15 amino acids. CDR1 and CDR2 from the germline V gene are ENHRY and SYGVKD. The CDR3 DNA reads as TGTGCCATCAGTGAATGGGGGGCTTCCTCCTACGAGCAGTACTTC. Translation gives CAISEWGASSYEQYF.

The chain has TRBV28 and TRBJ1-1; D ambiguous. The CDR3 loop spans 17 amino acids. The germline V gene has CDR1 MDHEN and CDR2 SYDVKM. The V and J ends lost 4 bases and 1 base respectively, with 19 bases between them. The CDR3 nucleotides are TGTGCCAGCAGTTACCTTAGGCGGACTACTCAGAACACTGAAGCTTTCTTT. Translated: CASSYLRRTTQNTEAFF.

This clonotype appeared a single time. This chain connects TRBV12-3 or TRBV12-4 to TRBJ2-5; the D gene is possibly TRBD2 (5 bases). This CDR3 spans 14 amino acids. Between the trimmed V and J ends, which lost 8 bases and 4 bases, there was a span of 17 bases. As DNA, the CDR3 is TGTGCCAGCGGATTCGGAGGCTTGGGAGAGACCCAGTACTTC. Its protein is CASGFGGLGETQYF.

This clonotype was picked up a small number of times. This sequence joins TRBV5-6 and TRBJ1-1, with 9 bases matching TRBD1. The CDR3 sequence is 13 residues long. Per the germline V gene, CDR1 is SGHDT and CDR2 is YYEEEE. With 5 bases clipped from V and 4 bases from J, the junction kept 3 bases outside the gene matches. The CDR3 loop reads CASRRTGVTEAFF. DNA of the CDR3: TGTGCCAGCAGGCGGACAGGGGTCACTGAAGCTTTCTTT.

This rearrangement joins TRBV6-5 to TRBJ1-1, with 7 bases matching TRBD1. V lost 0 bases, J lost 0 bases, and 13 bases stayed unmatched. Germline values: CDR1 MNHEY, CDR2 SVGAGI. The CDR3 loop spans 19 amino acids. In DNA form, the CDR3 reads TGTGCCAGCAGTTACTCACTCCAAGAGGGGGCAGCGTTGAACACTGAAGCTTTCTTT. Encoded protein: CASSYSLQEGAALNTEAFF.

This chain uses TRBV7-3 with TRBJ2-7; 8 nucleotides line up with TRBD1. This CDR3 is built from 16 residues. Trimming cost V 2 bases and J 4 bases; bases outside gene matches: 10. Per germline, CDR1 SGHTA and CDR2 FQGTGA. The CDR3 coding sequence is TGTGCCAGCAGCTTACGCAGGGGGCTAGGAGGGTACGAGCAGTACTTC. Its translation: CASSLRRGLGGYEQYF.

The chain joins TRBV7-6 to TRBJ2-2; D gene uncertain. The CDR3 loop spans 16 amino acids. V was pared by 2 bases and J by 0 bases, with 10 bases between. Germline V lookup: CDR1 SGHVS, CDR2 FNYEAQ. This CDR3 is CASSLNPLANTGELFF. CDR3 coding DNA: TGTGCCAGCAGCTTAAATCCGCTAGCGAACACCGGGGAGCTGTTTTTT.

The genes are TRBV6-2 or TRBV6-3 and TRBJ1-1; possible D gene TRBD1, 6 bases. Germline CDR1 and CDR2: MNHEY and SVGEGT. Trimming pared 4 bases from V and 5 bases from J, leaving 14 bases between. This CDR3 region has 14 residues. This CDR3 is CASSFYREGTEAFF. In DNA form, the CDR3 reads TGTGCCAGCAGTTTCTACAGGGAGGGGACTGAAGCTTTCTTT.

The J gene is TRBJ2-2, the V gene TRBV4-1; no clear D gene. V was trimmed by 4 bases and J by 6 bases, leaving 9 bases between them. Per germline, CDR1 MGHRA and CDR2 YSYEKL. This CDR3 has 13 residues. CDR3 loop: CASSRPLAGELFF. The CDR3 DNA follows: TGCGCCAGCAGCCGCCCCTTGGCCGGGGAGCTGTTTTTT.

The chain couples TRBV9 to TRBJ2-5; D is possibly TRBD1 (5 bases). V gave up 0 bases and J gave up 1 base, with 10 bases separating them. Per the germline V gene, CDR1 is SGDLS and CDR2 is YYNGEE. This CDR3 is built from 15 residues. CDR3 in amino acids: CASSVVVGAQETQYF. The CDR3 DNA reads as TGTGCCAGCAGCGTAGTGGTAGGGGCCCAAGAGACCCAGTACTTC.

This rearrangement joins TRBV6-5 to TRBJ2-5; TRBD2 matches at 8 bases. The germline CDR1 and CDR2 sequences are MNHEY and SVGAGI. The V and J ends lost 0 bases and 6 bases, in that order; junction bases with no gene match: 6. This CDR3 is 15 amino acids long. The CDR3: CASSYSVTSVKTQYF. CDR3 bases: TGTGCCAGCAGTTACTCGGTGACTAGCGTCAAGACCCAGTACTTC.

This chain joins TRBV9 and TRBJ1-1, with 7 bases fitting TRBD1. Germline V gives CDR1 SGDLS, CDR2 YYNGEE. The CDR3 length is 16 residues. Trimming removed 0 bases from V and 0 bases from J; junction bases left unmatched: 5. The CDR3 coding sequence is TGTGCCAGCAGCGTAGGACAGGGAGGCATGAACACTGAAGCTTTCTTT. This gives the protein CASSVGQGGMNTEAFF.

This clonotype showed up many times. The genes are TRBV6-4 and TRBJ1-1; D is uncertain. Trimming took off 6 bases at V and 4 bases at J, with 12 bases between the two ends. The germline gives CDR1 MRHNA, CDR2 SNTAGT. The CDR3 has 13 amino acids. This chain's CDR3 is CASSQDRFTEAFF. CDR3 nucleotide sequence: TGTGCCAGCAGCCAGGACCGTTTCACTGAAGCTTTCTTT.